This T cell receptor (beta chain) was sequenced for a study of cytomegalovirus exposure and HLA in healthy donors. All donors participated as healthy donors of bone marrow. Germline assignment: CDR1 SGHDT and CDR2 YYEEEE. The CDR3 spans 15 residues. Losses at the gene ends were 3 bases for V and 2 bases for J; bases not matched to a gene: 5. PCR amplification relied on 60 Vbeta primers (plus 13 Jbeta primers). Assay used: immunoSEQ multiplex PCR; TCRdb lists only in-frame clones, some missing. The sample yields approximately 170,000 clones, approximately 88% seen once. Comments on this clone: The antigen remains undetermined.

Findings and limits, study-wide: Sequence variants that were highly shared formed a cluster that was likely a sequencing artifact.

The sequence was collected from a boy younger than 10 in good health and CMV-seronegative. The chain uses TRBV5-6 and TRBJ2-7; 10 nucleotides align to TRBD1. The sequenced sample consisted of PBMCs. The CDR3 region has the DNA TGTGCCAGCAGCTCCTCCGGGACAGGGGCCTACGAGCAGTACTTC. It codes for CASSSSGTGAYEQYF.